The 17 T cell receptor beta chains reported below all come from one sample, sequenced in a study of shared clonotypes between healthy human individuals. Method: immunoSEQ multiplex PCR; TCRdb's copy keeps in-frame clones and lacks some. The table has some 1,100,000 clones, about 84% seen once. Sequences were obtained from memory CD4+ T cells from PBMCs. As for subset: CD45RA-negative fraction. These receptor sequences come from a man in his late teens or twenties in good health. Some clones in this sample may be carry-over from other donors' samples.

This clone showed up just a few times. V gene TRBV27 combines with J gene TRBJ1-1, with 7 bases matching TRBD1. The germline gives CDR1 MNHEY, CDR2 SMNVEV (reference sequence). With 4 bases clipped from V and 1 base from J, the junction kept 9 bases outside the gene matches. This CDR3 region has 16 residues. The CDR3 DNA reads TGTGCCAGCAGTTCTGGACAGGTAAATTGGAACACTGAAGCTTTCTTT. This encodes CASSSGQVNWNTEAFF.

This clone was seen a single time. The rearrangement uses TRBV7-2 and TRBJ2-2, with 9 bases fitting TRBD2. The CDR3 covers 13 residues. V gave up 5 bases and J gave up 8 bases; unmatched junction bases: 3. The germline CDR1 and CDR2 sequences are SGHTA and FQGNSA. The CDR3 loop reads CASSRSGRGELFF. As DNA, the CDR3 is TGTGCCAGCAGCCGCAGCGGGAGGGGGGAGCTGTTTTTT.

The CDR3 DNA reads as TGTGCCAGTACGTTTGGGCGCATCTATGGCTACACCTTC. Translated, it gives CASTFGRIYGYTF. The genes are TRBV19 and TRBJ1-2; D remains ambiguous. The ends were cut back, 7 bases at V and 4 bases at J, with 13 bases in the middle. This CDR3 spans 13 amino acids. CDR1 is LNHDA, CDR2 SQIVND, per germline (reference sequence).

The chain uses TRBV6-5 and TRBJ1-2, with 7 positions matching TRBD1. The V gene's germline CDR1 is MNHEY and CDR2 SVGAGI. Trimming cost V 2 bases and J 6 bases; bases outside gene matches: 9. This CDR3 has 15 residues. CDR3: CASSYRGRQGDGYTF. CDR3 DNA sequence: TGTGCCAGCAGTTACAGAGGACGACAGGGAGATGGCTACACCTTC.

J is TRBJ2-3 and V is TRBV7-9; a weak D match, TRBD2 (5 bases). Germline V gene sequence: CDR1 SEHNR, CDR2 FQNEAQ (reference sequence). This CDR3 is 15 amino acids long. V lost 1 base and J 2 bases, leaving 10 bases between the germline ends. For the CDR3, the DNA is TGTGCCAGCAGCTTAGGGGTAGCGCACACAGATACGCAGTATTTT. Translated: CASSLGVAHTDTQYF.

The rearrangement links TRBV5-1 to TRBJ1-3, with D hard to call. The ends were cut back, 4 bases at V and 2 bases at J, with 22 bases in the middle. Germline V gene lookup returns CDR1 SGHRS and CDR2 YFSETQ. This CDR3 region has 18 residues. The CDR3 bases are TGCGCCAGCAGCCCGGTGGTGGTTCTGGCGACCCCTGGAAACACCATATATTTT. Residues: CASSPVVVLATPGNTIYF.

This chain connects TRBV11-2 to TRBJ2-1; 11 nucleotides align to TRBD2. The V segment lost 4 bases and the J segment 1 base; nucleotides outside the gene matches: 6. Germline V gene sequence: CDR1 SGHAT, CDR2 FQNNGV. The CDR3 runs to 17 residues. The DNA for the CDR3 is TGTGCCAGCAGCTCACGGACTAGCGGGCCGTCCTACAATGAGCAGTTCTTC. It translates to CASSSRTSGPSYNEQFF. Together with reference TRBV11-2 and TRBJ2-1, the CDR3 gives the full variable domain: EAGVAQSPRYKIIEKRQSVAFWCNPISGHATLYWYQQILGQGPKLLIQFQNNGVVDDSQLPKDRFSAERLKGVDSTLKIQPAKLEDSAVYLCASSSRTSGPSYNEQFFGPGTRLTVL.

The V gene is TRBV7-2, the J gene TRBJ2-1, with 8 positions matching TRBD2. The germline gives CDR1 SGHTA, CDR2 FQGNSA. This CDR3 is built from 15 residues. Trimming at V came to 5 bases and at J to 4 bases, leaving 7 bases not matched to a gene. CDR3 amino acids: CASSPLKREYNEQFF. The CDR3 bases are TGTGCCAGCAGCCCCCTGAAGCGGGAGTACAATGAGCAGTTCTTC.

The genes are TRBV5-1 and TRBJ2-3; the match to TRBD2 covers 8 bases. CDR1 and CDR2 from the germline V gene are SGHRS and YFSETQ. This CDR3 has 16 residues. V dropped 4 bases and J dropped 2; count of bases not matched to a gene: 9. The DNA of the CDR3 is TGCGCCAGCAGCCCCCCCATAGCGGGAATCACAGATACGCAGTATTTT. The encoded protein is CASSPPIAGITDTQYF.

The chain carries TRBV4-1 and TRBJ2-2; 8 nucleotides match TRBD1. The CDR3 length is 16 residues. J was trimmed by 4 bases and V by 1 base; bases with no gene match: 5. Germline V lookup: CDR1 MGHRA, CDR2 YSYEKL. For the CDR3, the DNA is TGCGCCAGCAGCCAAGCCATGGGACAGGCCACCGGGGAGCTGTTTTTT. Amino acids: CASSQAMGQATGELFF.

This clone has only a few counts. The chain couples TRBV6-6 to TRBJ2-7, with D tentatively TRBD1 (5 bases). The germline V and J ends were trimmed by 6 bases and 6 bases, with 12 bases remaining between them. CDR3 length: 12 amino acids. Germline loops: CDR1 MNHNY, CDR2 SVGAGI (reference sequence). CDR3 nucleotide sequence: TGTGCCAGCAGGACCCAGGGCTTCGAGCAGTACTTC. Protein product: CASRTQGFEQYF.

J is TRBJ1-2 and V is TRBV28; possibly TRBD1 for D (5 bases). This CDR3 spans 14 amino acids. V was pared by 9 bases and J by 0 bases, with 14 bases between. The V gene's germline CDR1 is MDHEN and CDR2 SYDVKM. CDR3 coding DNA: TGTGCCAGTCTCCAGGGCCCCCCTAACTATGGCTACACCTTC. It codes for CASLQGPPNYGYTF.

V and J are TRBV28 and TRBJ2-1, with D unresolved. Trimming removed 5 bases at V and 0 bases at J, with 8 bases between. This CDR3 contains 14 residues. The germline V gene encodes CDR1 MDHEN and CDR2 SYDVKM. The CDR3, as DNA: TGTGCCAGCAGTGCGTCGAACTCCTACAATGAGCAGTTCTTC. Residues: CASSASNSYNEQFF.

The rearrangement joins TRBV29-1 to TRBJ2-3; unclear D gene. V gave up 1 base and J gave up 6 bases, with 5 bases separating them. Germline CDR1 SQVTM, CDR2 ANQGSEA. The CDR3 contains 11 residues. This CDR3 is CSVEVWDTQYF. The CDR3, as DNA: TGCAGCGTTGAAGTGTGGGATACGCAGTATTTT.

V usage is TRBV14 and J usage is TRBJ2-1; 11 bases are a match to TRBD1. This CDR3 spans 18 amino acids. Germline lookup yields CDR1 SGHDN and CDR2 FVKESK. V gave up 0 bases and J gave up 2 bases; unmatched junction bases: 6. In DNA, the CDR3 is TGTGCCAGCAGCCAAGATAAACGGGACAGGGGGACCTACAATGAGCAGTTCTTC. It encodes CASSQDKRDRGTYNEQFF.

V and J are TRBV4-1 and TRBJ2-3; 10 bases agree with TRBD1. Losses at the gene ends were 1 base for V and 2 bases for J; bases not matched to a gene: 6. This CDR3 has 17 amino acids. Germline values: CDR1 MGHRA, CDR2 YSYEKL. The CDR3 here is CASSQGTTGGVTDTQYF. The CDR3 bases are TGCGCCAGCAGCCAAGGAACGACAGGGGGCGTCACAGATACGCAGTATTTT.

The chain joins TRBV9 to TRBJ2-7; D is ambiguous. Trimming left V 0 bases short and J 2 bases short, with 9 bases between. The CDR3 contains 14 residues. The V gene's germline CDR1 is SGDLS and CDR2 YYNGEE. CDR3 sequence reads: CASSVDTEPYEQYF. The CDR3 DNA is TGTGCCAGCAGCGTAGATACAGAACCCTACGAGCAGTACTTC. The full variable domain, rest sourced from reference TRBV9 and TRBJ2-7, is DSGVTQTPKHLITATGQRVTLRCSPRSGDLSVYWYQQSLDQGLQFLIQYYNGEERAKGNILERFSAQQFPDLHSELNLSSLELGDSALYFCASSVDTEPYEQYFGPGTRLTVT.